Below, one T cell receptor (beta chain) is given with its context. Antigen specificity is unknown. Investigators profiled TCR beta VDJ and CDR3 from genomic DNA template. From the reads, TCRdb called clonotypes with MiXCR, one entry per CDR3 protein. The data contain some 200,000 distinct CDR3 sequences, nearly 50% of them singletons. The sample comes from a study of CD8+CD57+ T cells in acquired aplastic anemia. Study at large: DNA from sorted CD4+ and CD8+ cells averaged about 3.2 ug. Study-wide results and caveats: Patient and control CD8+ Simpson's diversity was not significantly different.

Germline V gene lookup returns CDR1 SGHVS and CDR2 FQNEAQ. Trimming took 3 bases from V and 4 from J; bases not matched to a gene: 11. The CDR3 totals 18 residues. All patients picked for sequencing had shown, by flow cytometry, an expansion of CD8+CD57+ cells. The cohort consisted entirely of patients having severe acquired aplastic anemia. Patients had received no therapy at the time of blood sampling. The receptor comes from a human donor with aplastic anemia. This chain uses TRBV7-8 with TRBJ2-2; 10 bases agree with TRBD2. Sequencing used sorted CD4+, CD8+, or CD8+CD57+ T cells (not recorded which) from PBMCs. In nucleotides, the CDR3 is TGTGCCAGCAGCTTTCTCCCTAGCGGGAGTAGGGGCACCGGGGAGCTGTTTTTT. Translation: CASSFLPSGSRGTGELFF.